The 30 T cell receptor beta chains presented below share a single source sample, sequenced in a study of T cells in localized non-small cell lung cancer. Measured with immunoSEQ multiplex PCR; TCRdb has only the in-frame clones, and not every one. The data contain around 64,000 clones, about 89% of them singletons. The sequences come from peripheral blood, collected before any cancer treatment. These receptors came from a man aged 40-75 years with stage I lung adenocarcinoma.

The chain joins TRBV11-3 to TRBJ2-5, with D perhaps being TRBD1 or TRBD2 (6 bases each). The CDR3 sequence is 15 residues long. V was shortened by 5 bases and J by 4 bases, with 17 bases between the two germline ends. Germline CDR1 and CDR2: SGHNT and YENEEA. The DNA for the CDR3 is TGTGCCAGCAGCGGCCGCGTGGGGGGCGGAGAGACCCAGTACTTC. It translates to CASSGRVGGGETQYF.

The chain joins TRBV5-1 to TRBJ2-7, with 8 bases that match TRBD1. Germline CDR1 reads SGHRS; CDR2 reads YFSETQ. The CDR3 runs 14 residues. V trimming: 4 bases; J trimming: 3 bases; junction bases outside the gene matches: 6. CDR3 sequence: CASSQDRELYEQYF. The DNA of the CDR3 is TGCGCCAGCAGCCAGGACAGGGAACTCTACGAGCAGTACTTC.

V usage is TRBV6-6 and J usage is TRBJ1-2; D unresolved. Trimming removed 0 bases at V and 0 bases at J, with 8 bases between. The CDR3 is 15 residues long. Germline loops: CDR1 MNHNY, CDR2 SVGAGI (reference sequence). The CDR3: CASSYSKGANYGYTF. CDR3 DNA: TGTGCCAGCAGTTACTCGAAGGGAGCTAACTATGGCTACACCTTC.

This rearrangement joins TRBV6-1 to TRBJ1-2; D perhaps matches TRBD1 (6 bases). The V and J ends lost 3 bases and 2 bases respectively, with 13 bases between them. The length of the CDR3 is 15 residues. Germline values: CDR1 MNHNS, CDR2 SASEGT. The CDR3 reads CASSDGPGQNYGYTF. The CDR3 coding sequence is TGTGCCAGCAGTGACGGCCCGGGACAAAACTATGGCTACACCTTC.

This sequence joins TRBV5-4 and TRBJ2-3; D tentatively reads TRBD1 or TRBD2 (5 bases each). Trimming took 4 bases from V and 5 from J, leaving 20 bases between them. The CDR3 loop spans 16 amino acids. The germline V gene has CDR1 SGHNT and CDR2 YYREEE (reference sequence). The CDR3 is CASSLGVGGSGDTQYF. The CDR3 bases are TGTGCCAGCAGCCTGGGGGTAGGTGGTTCCGGAGATACGCAGTATTTT.

Written as DNA, the CDR3 is TGTGCCATCAGCCCATATGCTGAGACTAATGAAAAACTGTTTTTT. It translates to CAISPYAETNEKLFF. This chain links TRBV10-3 with TRBJ1-4; D gene ambiguous. With 6 bases removed from V and 2 bases from J, the gap between germline ends came to 13 bases. Germline values: CDR1 ENHRY, CDR2 SYGVKD. The CDR3 runs to 15 residues.

The rearrangement links TRBV4-1 to TRBJ1-5; D is unresolved. Trimming pared 5 bases from V and 6 bases from J, leaving 11 bases between. This CDR3 is 13 amino acids long. Germline values: CDR1 MGHRA, CDR2 YSYEKL. The CDR3 sequence: CASSWTPFQPQHF. The DNA for the CDR3 is TGCGCCAGCAGCTGGACGCCGTTTCAGCCCCAGCATTTT.

V gene TRBV14 combines with J gene TRBJ2-1; 15 nucleotides align to TRBD2. Germline loops: CDR1 SGHDN, CDR2 FVKESK. This CDR3 contains 21 residues. V was clipped by 3 bases and J by 0 bases; unmatched bases: 12. The chain's CDR3 is CASSHQIGLAGGYSSYNEQFF. CDR3 nucleotides: TGTGCCAGCAGCCACCAAATAGGACTAGCGGGAGGGTACAGCTCCTACAATGAGCAGTTCTTC.

The rearrangement uses TRBV5-6 and TRBJ2-7; a possible D gene is TRBD2 (5 bases). The CDR3 spans 13 residues. V was cut by 4 bases and J by 0 bases, with 8 bases left in between. Germline CDR1 SGHDT, CDR2 YYEEEE. This chain's CDR3 is CASSPGFSYEQYF. The CDR3 region has the DNA TGTGCCAGCAGCCCGGGGTTCTCCTACGAGCAGTACTTC.

This clone was seen a few times. The V gene is TRBV29-1, the J gene TRBJ1-2; no firm D call. V was clipped by 3 bases and J by 0 bases, with 5 bases between them. This CDR3 is 12 amino acids long. Germline loops: CDR1 SQVTM, CDR2 ANQGSEA. The CDR3 is CSVDYPNYGYTF. CDR3 coding DNA: TGCAGCGTTGACTATCCTAACTATGGCTACACCTTC.

The V call is TRBV10-3, the J call TRBJ1-3; possibly TRBD1 for D (5 bases). The germline V gene encodes CDR1 ENHRY and CDR2 SYGVKD. The CDR3 loop spans 15 amino acids. With 6 bases removed from V and 3 bases from J, the gap between germline ends came to 15 bases. The CDR3, as DNA: TGTGCCATCAGGCCAGGCAGGGAGATTGGAAACACCATATATTTT. Amino acid sequence: CAIRPGREIGNTIYF.

This clone has a handful of counts. The rearrangement uses TRBV28 and TRBJ1-1; a possible D gene is TRBD1 (5 bases). The V gene lost 6 bases and the J gene lost 2 bases, with 10 bases spanning the gap. From germline, CDR1 is MDHEN and CDR2 SYDVKM. CDR3 length: 13 amino acids. The chain's CDR3 is CASRPGFNTEAFF. The DNA for the CDR3 is TGTGCCAGCAGGCCAGGGTTCAACACTGAAGCTTTCTTT.

The chain is built from TRBV28 and TRBJ2-7, with TRBD1 identical over 8 bases. V was clipped by 5 bases and J by 4 bases; unmatched bases: 10. Germline CDR1 is MDHEN and CDR2 is SYDVKM. The CDR3 loop spans 15 amino acids. The CDR3 protein is CASSPQGAFWYEQYF. CDR3 coding DNA: TGTGCCAGCAGTCCCCAGGGGGCGTTTTGGTACGAGCAGTACTTC.

The rearrangement joins TRBV25-1 to TRBJ2-6; D might be TRBD1 (5 bases). Germline CDR1 is MGHDK and CDR2 is SYGVNS. Trimming stripped 6 bases from V and 0 bases from J, with 6 bases between. The CDR3 has 14 amino acids. CDR3 DNA sequence: TGTGCCAGCAGAAGGGGCTCTGGGGCCAACGTCCTGACTTTC. It is translated as CASRRGSGANVLTF.

This chain links TRBV6-1 with TRBJ1-1, with 9 bases matching TRBD1. The CDR3 is 15 residues long. V shed 5 bases and J 5 bases; nucleotides not matched to a gene: 9. Germline loops: CDR1 MNHNS, CDR2 SASEGT. The CDR3 sequence is CASSLDRGGWTEAFF. The CDR3 DNA reads TGTGCCAGCAGTTTGGACAGGGGTGGATGGACTGAAGCTTTCTTT.

This chain links TRBV19 with TRBJ1-1; D gene uncertain. V lost 7 bases to trimming and J lost 1 base, with 10 bases between them. Germline CDR1 reads LNHDA; CDR2 reads SQIVND (reference sequence). This CDR3 spans 13 amino acids. The CDR3 DNA is TGTGCCAGTACACACAGTGGGAACACTGAAGCTTTCTTT. Protein: CASTHSGNTEAFF.

The chain is built from TRBV5-8 and TRBJ2-7; D not certain. The CDR3 runs to 14 residues. Germline V gene data show CDR1 as SGHTS and CDR2 as YDEGEE. V was pared by 6 bases and J by 0 bases, with 13 bases between. The CDR3 here is CASISPGSSYEQYF. The CDR3 DNA follows: TGTGCCAGCATATCTCCAGGTAGCTCCTACGAGCAGTACTTC.

This sequence joins TRBV28 and TRBJ2-7; unclear D gene. In germline, CDR1 is MDHEN, CDR2 SYDVKM. Trimming took 2 bases from V and 7 from J, leaving 9 bases between them. The CDR3 spans 12 residues. This CDR3 is CASSLVSREQYF. The CDR3 coding sequence is TGTGCCAGCAGTTTAGTTTCTAGGGAGCAGTACTTC.

CDR3 nucleotides: TGTGCCAGCAGCCCGTGGGACAAGGCAAAAAACATTCAGTACTTC. Translation: CASSPWDKAKNIQYF. The gene calls are TRBV11-3 and TRBJ2-4; tentatively, D is TRBD1 (6 bases). From germline, CDR1 is SGHNT and CDR2 YENEEA. The CDR3 totals 15 residues. Between the trimmed V and J ends, which lost 5 bases and 4 bases, there was a span of 15 bases.

The chain has TRBV7-3 and TRBJ2-2; 8 bases line up with TRBD1. V was pared by 5 bases and J by 8 bases, with 13 bases of the junction left unmatched. CDR3 length: 16 residues. The V gene's germline CDR1 is SGHTA and CDR2 FQGTGA. CDR3 residues: CASSPNLDRVEGELFF. CDR3 coding DNA: TGTGCCAGCAGCCCCAACCTGGACAGGGTCGAGGGGGAGCTGTTTTTT.

V usage is TRBV18 and J usage is TRBJ2-3; 8 positions match TRBD2. Germline CDR1 KGHSH, CDR2 LQKENI. The CDR3 runs to 16 residues. Trimming removed 6 bases from V and 6 bases from J; junction bases left unmatched: 14. CDR3 amino acids: CASSTTRSSGKDTQYF. Written as DNA, the CDR3 is TGTGCCAGCTCCACAACTAGGAGTAGCGGGAAGGATACGCAGTATTTT. Drawing the rest from reference TRBV18 and TRBJ2-3, the complete variable domain is NAGVMQNPRHLVRRRGQEARLRCSPMKGHSHVYWYRQLPEEGLKFMVYLQKENIIDESGMPKERFSAEFPKEGPSILRIQQVVRGDSAAYFCASSTTRSSGKDTQYFGPGTRLTVL.

The V and J genes are TRBV7-9 and TRBJ1-1; TRBD1 matches 7 bases. Germline V gene sequence: CDR1 SEHNR, CDR2 FQNEAQ (reference sequence). There are 15 residues in the CDR3. The V segment lost 4 bases and the J segment 2 bases; nucleotides outside the gene matches: 7. The CDR3 DNA is TGTGCCAGCAGCTACCTACAGGGGCGAAACACTGAAGCTTTCTTT. The encoded protein is CASSYLQGRNTEAFF.

The chain employs TRBV11-1 and TRBJ1-1; D is possibly TRBD1 (5 bases). Per the germline V gene, CDR1 is SGHAT and CDR2 is FQDESV (reference sequence). The V end was cut by 3 bases, the J end by 1 base, with 12 bases between. The CDR3 spans 15 residues. CDR3 nucleotide sequence: TGTGCCAGCAGCTTCATGGTGGGGGGGAACACTGAAGCTTTCTTT. Translation gives CASSFMVGGNTEAFF.

The J gene is TRBJ2-2, the V gene TRBV7-2; 8 positions agree with TRBD2. Germline V gene lookup returns CDR1 SGHTA and CDR2 FQGNSA. The V and J ends lost 1 base and 5 bases, in that order; junction bases with no gene match: 9. The CDR3 contains 17 residues. CDR3 sequence (DNA): TGTGCCAGCAGCTTAGGAGGCAGCGGGAGTAGGACCGGGGAGCTGTTTTTT. Its protein is CASSLGGSGSRTGELFF.

The chain links TRBV7-8 to TRBJ1-3; D gene ambiguous. Germline assignment: CDR1 SGHVS and CDR2 FQNEAQ. The CDR3 length is 14 residues. The V end lost 5 bases, the J end lost 2 bases, and 10 bases lay between the germline ends. CDR3 in DNA: TGTGCCAGCAGCCGGGAGAGGCCTGGAAACACCATATATTTT. It encodes CASSRERPGNTIYF.

This rearrangement joins TRBV28 to TRBJ1-1; possible D gene TRBD1, 5 bases. With 4 bases removed from V and 0 bases from J, the gap between germline ends came to 27 bases. Germline V gene lookup returns CDR1 MDHEN and CDR2 SYDVKM. The CDR3 runs 20 residues. As DNA, the CDR3 is TGTGCCAGCAGTTCTTCATATAACAGTTGGAGGAGGGGAATGAACACTGAAGCTTTCTTT. Protein: CASSSSYNSWRRGMNTEAFF.

This clone was seen a single time. V is TRBV28 and J is TRBJ2-1, with 8 nucleotides matching TRBD2. The CDR3 is 15 amino acids. Germline loops: CDR1 MDHEN, CDR2 SYDVKM. V trimming: 7 bases; J trimming: 1 base; junction bases outside the gene matches: 6. The CDR3, as DNA: TGTGCCAGCAAGGAGGGCGGGAGGTCCTACAATGAGCAGTTCTTC. Encoded protein: CASKEGGRSYNEQFF.

The genes are TRBV10-3 and TRBJ1-1, with a possible D match to TRBD1 (6 bases). Between the trimmed V and J ends, which lost 10 bases and 4 bases, there was a span of 16 bases. The CDR3 has 13 residues. Germline loops: CDR1 ENHRY, CDR2 SYGVKD. The DNA for the CDR3 is TGTGCCAGCCGAATAGGGGGGGCCACTGAAGCTTTCTTT. As protein: CASRIGGATEAFF.

This clone is a singleton in its sample. The chain employs TRBV7-9 and TRBJ2-7; D gene unclear. V dropped 1 base and J dropped 6 bases, with 10 bases sitting between them. This CDR3 contains 13 residues. Looked up from germline, CDR1 is SEHNR and CDR2 is FQNEAQ (reference sequence). DNA of the CDR3: TGTGCCAGCAGCTTAGGTAGGGAACTCGAGCAGTACTTC. Amino acids: CASSLGRELEQYF.

This chain links TRBV27 with TRBJ1-5; a weak D match, TRBD1 (5 bases). Germline V gene lookup returns CDR1 MNHEY and CDR2 SMNVEV (reference sequence). The CDR3 is 14 residues long. V lost 5 bases and J 0 bases, leaving 8 bases between the germline ends. CDR3 sequence: CASSLQDSNQPQHF. CDR3 DNA sequence: TGTGCCAGCAGTCTACAGGATAGCAATCAGCCCCAGCATTTT.